A selection of T cell receptor beta chains follows, all from one sample in a study of blood T cell repertoires in COVID-19. The table came from immunoSEQ multiplex PCR; TCRdb's copy has only in-frame clones and leaves some out. Of tens of thousands of clones listed, approximately 79% are singletons. The sample comprised peripheral blood. The source of these receptors is a woman aged 45-60 years with acute or convalescent COVID-19. The CDR3 runs from the conserved cysteine through the conserved F or W. Some rows have no size entry. The others give once, few or many, or a class for an expanded clone.

V,size,J,CDR3
TRBV7-9,-,TRBJ1-4,CASSWKGESNEKLFF
TRBV5-1,-,TRBJ1-2,CASSLGQGNYGYTF
TRBV18,-,TRBJ2-6,CASSPPNNGFSGANVLTF
TRBV19,few,TRBJ2-7,CASSAGFTYEQYF
TRBV27,-,TRBJ1-2,CASSLTRGYGYTF
TRBV7-8,-,TRBJ1-1,CASKAGSPTVNTEAFF
TRBV6-2/TRBV6-3,-,TRBJ2-7,CASSYFETYEQYF
TRBV7-8,-,TRBJ1-1,CASSFQENTEAFF
TRBV6-6,-,TRBJ2-7,CASTSVGGGEQYF
TRBV7-9,-,TRBJ2-2,CASSAIVTSGTPYTGELFF
TRBV9,-,TRBJ1-2,CASSVGASPLAF
TRBV6-5,-,TRBJ2-1,CASSPDFYNEQFF
TRBV2,-,TRBJ1-4,CASSDRGQDEKLFF
TRBV4-2,few,TRBJ2-1,CASSQKLAGGYNEQFF
TRBV27,medium-sized,TRBJ2-7,CASSQLGQGQYEQYF
TRBV29-1,-,TRBJ2-7,CSVEAGSYEQYF
TRBV5-1,-,TRBJ1-1,CASRRDRGTTEAFF
TRBV27,-,TRBJ2-3,CASSSSPTGLYTDTQYF
TRBV5-1,-,TRBJ2-1,CASRSSGGHGFF
TRBV5-8,-,TRBJ2-1,CASSLANSGEQFF
TRBV24-1,-,TRBJ1-2,CATSDLLGSYTF
TRBV4-1,few,TRBJ1-3,CASSQILRGGRASGNTIYF
TRBV28,-,TRBJ2-1,CASSTRWEGGYNEQFF
TRBV4-2,-,TRBJ2-2,CASSPRGKEIGELFF
TRBV6-7,once,TRBJ2-5,CASSYSFREGQETQYF
TRBV15,-,TRBJ1-4,CATSRQGSDEKLFF
TRBV30,-,TRBJ2-3,CAWSPGQAASTDTQYF
TRBV6-6,-,TRBJ1-1,CASSYSEGYTEAFF
TRBV13,-,TRBJ1-2,CASSRPQGIGYTF